These 16 T cell receptor beta chains share one sample of origin, sequenced in a study of T cell responses to AZD1222 COVID-19 vaccine. The method was immunoSEQ multiplex PCR; TCRdb's version includes in-frame clones alone and lacks a portion of them. The sample consists of about 90,000 clones, approximately 86% of them appearing once. Here the sequenced sample was peripheral blood, taken on day 0 of MenACWY control vaccination. Source of these receptors: an adult in good health.

The genes are TRBV10-3 and TRBJ1-1; 9 nucleotides agree with TRBD1. Per the germline V gene, CDR1 is ENHRY and CDR2 is SYGVKD. The CDR3 runs to 15 residues. V shed 1 base and J 1 base; nucleotides not matched to a gene: 1. The CDR3 region is CAISEWTGENTEAFF. CDR3 nucleotides: TGTGCCATCAGTGAGTGGACAGGGGAGAACACTGAAGCTTTCTTT.

J is TRBJ1-2 and V is TRBV6-5; D gene uncertain. The CDR3 extends over 15 amino acids. CDR1 and CDR2 (germline): MNHEY, SVGAGI. The ends were cut back, 0 bases at V and 4 bases at J, with 12 bases in the middle. The CDR3 DNA reads TGTGCCAGCAGTTACTCTGGGGAAACAAGCTATGGCTACACCTTC. Amino acids: CASSYSGETSYGYTF.

This clone was counted a single time. The J gene is TRBJ1-5, the V gene TRBV2; possibly TRBD1 for D (6 bases). Germline V CDR1 and CDR2: SNHLY, FYNNEI. The length of the CDR3 is 14 residues. Trimming removed 4 bases at V and 4 bases at J, with 11 bases between. The CDR3 sequence is CASSGDTSNQPQHF. The CDR3 nucleotides read TGTGCCAGCAGTGGGGACACCTCTAATCAGCCCCAGCATTTT.

The chain uses TRBV28 and TRBJ1-4; TRBD1 matches 10 bases. V shed 6 bases, J shed 7 bases, and the junction held 14 bases outside the gene matches. CDR3 length equals 17 residues. Germline CDR1 is MDHEN and CDR2 is SYDVKM. The CDR3 DNA reads TGTGCCAGCAGCCCGACAGGGGGCGTCGGTGGGAGTGAAAAACTGTTTTTT. Residues: CASSPTGGVGGSEKLFF. Looking up the rest from reference TRBV28 and TRBJ1-4 gives the full variable domain: DVKVTQSSRYLVKRTGEKVFLECVQDMDHENMFWYRQDPGLGLRLIYFSYDVKMKEKGDIPEGYSVSREKKERFSLILESASTNQTSMYLCASSPTGGVGGSEKLFFGSGTQLSVL.

The CDR3 nucleotides read TGTGCCATCAGTTTTCGGGACAGCCGCACAGATACGCAGTATTTT. This gives the protein CAISFRDSRTDTQYF. The V and J genes are TRBV10-3 and TRBJ2-3; TRBD1 matches at 7 bases. V gave up 5 bases and J gave up 1 base; unmatched junction bases: 6. Germline CDR1 ENHRY, CDR2 SYGVKD. The CDR3 spans 15 residues.

This clone was picked up a small number of times. This chain links TRBV6-1 with TRBJ1-2; possible D gene TRBD1, 5 bases. The germline V gene has CDR1 MNHNS and CDR2 SASEGT. The CDR3 loop spans 13 amino acids. V lost 2 bases to trimming and J lost 4 bases, with 8 bases between them. The CDR3 DNA is TGTGCCAGCAGTGAAAGGGACGGCTATGGCTACACCTTC. This translates into CASSERDGYGYTF.

This chain uses TRBV7-7 with TRBJ1-4; TRBD1 matches 7 bases. This CDR3 spans 15 amino acids. Germline-derived CDR1 and CDR2 are SSHAT and FNYEAQ (reference sequence). Unmatched junction bases numbered 7, after V lost 5 bases and J lost 4 bases. The CDR3, as DNA: TGTGCCAGCAGCCCAAACAGGGGCAGTAATGAAAAACTGTTTTTT. Translation gives CASSPNRGSNEKLFF. Based on the CDR3 plus reference TRBV7-7 and TRBJ1-4, the full variable domain is GAGVSQSPRYKVTKRGQDVTLRCDPISSHATLYWYQQALGQGPEFLTYFNYEAQPDKSGLPSDRFSAERPEGSISTLTIQRTEQRDSAMYRCASSPNRGSNEKLFFGSGTQLSVL.

This chain links TRBV27 with TRBJ1-1, with D uncertain. In germline, CDR1 is MNHEY, CDR2 SMNVEV (reference sequence). V lost 5 bases, J lost 5 bases, and 21 bases lay in between. This CDR3 is built from 16 residues. Here the CDR3 DNA reads TGTGCCAGCAGTCCCCTCCGAATGATCTTGGGGACTGAAGCTTTCTTT. Translated, it gives CASSPLRMILGTEAFF.

Note on this clone: Other DNA sequences in the same sample also yield this CDR3. This chain connects TRBV7-9 to TRBJ2-7, with D possibly TRBD1 on 5 matching bases. Trimming removed 5 bases at V and 5 bases at J, with 13 bases between. Germline V gene sequence: CDR1 SEHNR, CDR2 FQNEAQ (reference sequence). The CDR3 length is 13 residues. The CDR3 nucleotides read TGTGCCAGCAGCCCGACGCAGGGAAACGAGCAGTACTTC. It codes for CASSPTQGNEQYF.

This clone appeared a few times. This chain links TRBV5-5 with TRBJ2-5; tentative D call: TRBD1 (6 bases). With 3 bases removed from V and 1 base from J, the gap between germline ends came to 16 bases. Germline V lookup: CDR1 SGHKS, CDR2 YYEKEE (reference sequence). The CDR3 has 16 residues. CDR3 amino acids: CASSSRQGQGQETQYF. The CDR3 nucleotides read TGTGCCAGCAGCTCACGCCAGGGGCAGGGCCAAGAGACCCAGTACTTC.

J is TRBJ2-1 and V is TRBV7-9; 10 bases agree with TRBD1. The V segment lost 10 bases and the J segment 5 bases; nucleotides outside the gene matches: 5. CDR3 length: 13 amino acids. Germline assignment: CDR1 SEHNR and CDR2 FQNEAQ (reference sequence). The CDR3 DNA reads TGTGCCATCCGGACAGGGGGAAACAATGAGCAGTTCTTC. Protein: CAIRTGGNNEQFF. The full variable domain, with the rest looked up from reference TRBV7-9 and TRBJ2-1, is DTGVSQNPRHKITKRGQNVTFRCDPISEHNRLYWYRQTLGQGPEFLTYFQNEAQLEKSRLLSDRFSAERPKGSFSTLEIQRTEQGDSAMYLCAIRTGGNNEQFFGPGTRLTVL.

The chain joins TRBV24-1 to TRBJ2-1, with 9 bases aligning to TRBD1. Germline CDR1 reads KGHDR; CDR2 reads SFDVKD. The CDR3 spans 16 residues. J lost 6 bases, V lost 2 bases, and 7 bases had no gene match. The CDR3 region is CATSDSTQGAVNEQFF. Here the CDR3 DNA reads TGTGCCACCAGTGATTCAACACAGGGGGCAGTCAATGAGCAGTTCTTC.

The genes are TRBV19 and TRBJ2-1, with 11 bases fitting TRBD1. V was clipped by 8 bases and J by 5 bases; unmatched bases: 2. The length of the CDR3 is 13 residues. The germline V gene has CDR1 LNHDA and CDR2 SQIVND (reference sequence). CDR3 residues: CASGDRGNNEQFF. The CDR3 DNA sequence: TGTGCCAGTGGGGACAGGGGGAACAATGAGCAGTTCTTC.

V gene TRBV28 combines with J gene TRBJ2-2; perhaps TRBD1 as D (5 bases). V was cut by 2 bases and J by 6 bases, with 7 bases left in between. The CDR3 is 13 residues long. Looked up from germline, CDR1 is MDHEN and CDR2 is SYDVKM. The CDR3 reads CASSLMGPGELFF. The CDR3 region has the DNA TGTGCCAGCAGTTTAATGGGGCCCGGGGAGCTGTTTTTT.

This clone was counted a few times. The CDR3 coding sequence is TGTGCCAGCAGCCCCTTGATGGGCCAATTCAACCGTAAGGGAGAGACCCAGTACTTC. The encoded protein is CASSPLMGQFNRKGETQYF. The chain uses TRBV4-2 and TRBJ2-5; D unclear. The length of the CDR3 is 19 residues. V was trimmed by 4 bases and J by 4 bases, leaving 28 bases between them. Germline assignment: CDR1 LGHNA and CDR2 YNFKEQ.

The chain combines TRBV5-8 with TRBJ1-2; 9 nucleotides line up with TRBD1. This CDR3 region has 15 residues. CDR1 is SGHTS and CDR2 is YDEGEE in the germline V gene. J lost 1 base, V lost 0 bases, and 1 base had no gene match. The CDR3 reads CASSLGTGDNYGYTF. As DNA, the CDR3 is TGTGCCAGCAGCTTGGGGACAGGGGATAACTATGGCTACACCTTC.